This T cell receptor beta chain was sequenced for a study of CD8 T cells in ankylosing spondylitis. The CDR3 runs 14 residues. The germline V gene encodes CDR1 MNHEY and CDR2 SMNVEV (reference sequence). V lost 5 bases, J lost 3 bases, and 12 bases lay in between. TCRdb itself ran the 5' RACE reads through MiXCR, one entry per CDR3 protein. Of roughly 180,000 distinct CDR3 sequences listed, more than 10% are singletons. The origin of this receptor is a male donor with ankylosing spondylitis or in good health (not recorded which). The chain recombines TRBV27 with TRBJ2-3; no firm D call. The specimen sequenced was blood, either unsorted or a sorted T cell fraction (not recorded which). The CDR3 nucleotides are TGTGCCAGCAGTCCCCTGGGAACAACAGATACGCAGTATTTT. Its protein product is CASSPLGTTDTQYF.